This T cell receptor (beta chain) was captured by sequencing in a study of blood T cell repertoires in COVID-19. Trimming cost V 0 bases and J 6 bases; bases outside gene matches: 15. CDR1 and CDR2 from the germline V gene are SGHNT and YYREEE (reference sequence). The CDR3 consists of 19 residues. Clones were sequenced by immunoSEQ multiplex PCR, and TCRdb holds only the in-frame ones, with some missing. The data hold 200,000 to 250,000 clones, with 90% observed a single time. The TCR sequence derives from a man aged 50-60 years who had been exposed to COVID-19. The sequenced sample consisted of PBMCs or T cells enriched from blood (not recorded which). This rearrangement joins TRBV5-4 to TRBJ2-1; TRBD2 matches 10 bases. The CDR3 nucleotides are TGTGCCAGCAGCTTGGGTCTTGTTAGCGGGGGGTCCCCCCCCAATGAGCAGTTCTTC. Residues: CASSLGLVSGGSPPNEQFF.